The 14 T cell receptor beta chains below come from one sample, sequenced in a study of T-cell reconstitution after alpha-beta-depleted transplantation in children (dated by TCRdb to the mid-2010s). What the authors observed across the whole study: Over subsequent months, a decline in hyperexpanded clone frequencies was noted, and after one year, T-cell counts and TCRbeta diversity were mostly ascribed to newly produced T cells.

Their target antigens are unknown. The label giving this sample's treatment or condition can be read as: allogeneic hematopoietic cell transplantation with graft depleted of TCRalphabeta T cells and CD19 B cells. The library relied on PCR. Sequencing took place on an Illumina HiSeq 2500. To normalize quantification of the TCRbeta repertoire, the TCR libraries were built with molecular barcoding that relied on unique molecular identifiers. TCRdb's own reprocessing of the public reads used fastp at Q25 and MiXCR and kept productive beta chains. Each CDR3 protein appears once, grouped with its most common genes and DNA. This sample lists about 300,000 distinct CDR3 sequences; approximately 7.3% were detected once. In total, the top ten clones hold 9.1% of the sample. The input for sequencing was peripheral blood, taken 360 days after TCRalphabeta/CD19-depleted stem cell transplant. These receptors were obtained from a female patient aged 2-10 years who had a stem cell transplant for Fanconi anemia, so the T cells may come from the graft donor.

In its sample, this clonotype was seen many times. The genes are TRBV9 and TRBJ2-7; 10 nucleotides align to TRBD2. The CDR3 loop spans 14 amino acids. Germline V gene lookup returns CDR1 SGDLS and CDR2 YYNGEE. The ends lost 0 bases at V and 3 bases at J; junction bases unmatched: 0. CDR3 protein: CASSVASGGYEQYF. The CDR3 DNA is TGTGCCAGCAGCGTAGCTAGCGGGGGCTACGAGCAGTACTTC.

Comment on this clonotype: One end of the junction is discordant with germline, which a read error may explain. This chain uses TRBV6-6 with TRBJ1-2, with TRBD1 matching 7 bases. CDR1 MNHNY and CDR2 SVGAGI come from the germline V gene (reference sequence). The CDR3 runs to 13 residues. CDR3 in amino acids: CDSSPTGFHGYTF. The CDR3 bases are TGTGACAGCAGCCCGACAGGGTTTCATGGCTACACCTTC.

The V and J genes are TRBV11-2 and TRBJ2-1, with a possible D match to TRBD1 (6 bases). Germline CDR1 and CDR2: SGHAT and FQNNGV. The CDR3 runs 16 residues. Deletions cut 4 bases from V and 0 bases from J, with 13 bases between. Here the CDR3 reads CASSSSQGSSYNEQFF. CDR3 nucleotides: TGTGCCAGCAGCTCCTCACAGGGAAGCTCCTACAATGAGCAGTTCTTC. The whole variable domain, filled in from reference TRBV11-2 and TRBJ2-1, reads EAGVAQSPRYKIIEKRQSVAFWCNPISGHATLYWYQQILGQGPKLLIQFQNNGVVDDSQLPKDRFSAERLKGVDSTLKIQPAKLEDSAVYLCASSSSQGSSYNEQFFGPGTRLTVL.

This clonotype appeared many times. The chain combines TRBV9 with TRBJ2-1, with 10 bases fitting TRBD2. From germline, CDR1 is SGDLS and CDR2 YYNGEE. This CDR3 has 18 amino acids. Germline trimming cut 0 bases from V and 0 bases from J; bases unmatched to any gene: 6. The CDR3: CASSVGKPSGSSYNEQFF. DNA of the CDR3: TGTGCCAGCAGCGTAGGCAAGCCTAGCGGGAGCTCCTACAATGAGCAGTTCTTC.

This clonotype was observed at least ten times. The V gene is TRBV6-1, the J gene TRBJ2-3, with 15 bases that match TRBD2. Germline V gene lookup returns CDR1 MNHNS and CDR2 SASEGT. This CDR3 has 18 amino acids. Germline trimming cut 5 bases from V and 1 base from J; bases unmatched to any gene: 7. CDR3 nucleotides: TGTGCCAGCAGTCGAGGACTAGCGGGGGGGCCAGGCACAGATACGCAGTATTTT. It encodes CASSRGLAGGPGTDTQYF.

A note on this clonotype: A much larger clone differs by one base, so this may be a read error. This chain joins TRBV2 and TRBJ2-1, with 13 bases identical to TRBD2. This CDR3 is built from 16 residues. Germline V CDR1 and CDR2: SNHLY, FYNNEI. CDR3 nucleotide sequence: TGTGGCAGCAGTACTAGCGGGGGGGCCCTTTACAATGAGCAGTTCTTC. Its translation is CGSSTSGGALYNEQFF.

Many counts were recorded for this clonotype. This chain's CDR3 is CASSQEILGGAADTQYF. The CDR3 DNA reads TGCGCCAGCAGCCAAGAGATCTTAGGCGGGGCGGCAGATACGCAGTATTTT. The V and J genes are TRBV4-1 and TRBJ2-3, with TRBD2 as a possible D gene (6 bases). Germline V CDR1 and CDR2: MGHRA, YSYEKL. The CDR3 totals 17 residues. Trimming removed 0 bases at V and 4 bases at J, with 17 bases between.

This clonotype has at least ten counts. The CDR3 protein is CASSDRVDEQFF. In nucleotides, the CDR3 is TGTGCCAGTAGTGACAGGGTTGATGAGCAGTTCTTC. The rearrangement links TRBV19 to TRBJ2-1, with TRBD1 identical over 7 bases. The CDR3 consists of 12 residues. Germline V gene data show CDR1 as LNHDA and CDR2 as SQIVND (reference sequence). V was clipped by 5 bases and J by 8 bases; unmatched bases: 3.

This clonotype was seen a handful of times. The CDR3 nucleotides are TGCGCCAGCAGCTTGGGAGTCCAGGGGACTGAAGCTTTCTTT. Its protein product is CASSLGVQGTEAFF. The chain employs TRBV5-1 and TRBJ1-1, with a possible D match to TRBD1 (6 bases). This CDR3 comprises 14 residues. Germline V lookup: CDR1 SGHRS, CDR2 YFSETQ. Trimming removed 0 bases at V and 5 bases at J, with 11 bases between. Full variable domain (missing parts from reference TRBV5-1 and TRBJ1-1): KAGVTQTPRYLIKTRGQQVTLSCSPISGHRSVSWYQQTPGQGLQFLFEYFSETQRNKGNFPGRFSGRQFSNSRSEMNVSTLELGDSALYLCASSLGVQGTEAFFGQGTRLTVV.

This clonotype has at least ten counts. The chain combines TRBV4-3 with TRBJ1-1; no reliable D call. Trimming took off 0 bases at V and 9 bases at J, with 8 bases between the two ends. Germline assignment: CDR1 LGHNA and CDR2 YSLEER. The CDR3 length is 12 residues. The CDR3 loop reads CASSQEDGQAFF. The CDR3 DNA follows: TGCGCCAGCAGCCAAGAGGACGGGCAAGCTTTCTTT.

This clonotype was detected many times. The chain links TRBV29-1 to TRBJ1-2, with 7 bases identical to TRBD1. Trimming at V came to 6 bases and at J to 4 bases, leaving 5 bases not matched to a gene. Germline loops: CDR1 SQVTM, CDR2 ANQGSEA. The CDR3 spans 12 residues. CDR3 in amino acids: CSVGGGTYGYTF. The CDR3 bases are TGCAGCGTCGGAGGGGGCACCTATGGCTACACCTTC. The variable domain in full, completed from reference TRBV29-1 and TRBJ1-2, reads SAVISQKPSRDICQRGTSLTIQCQVDSQVTMMFWYRQQPGQSLTLIATANQGSEATYESGFVIDKFPISRPNLTFSTLTVSNMSPEDSSIYLCSVGGGTYGYTFGSGTRLTVV.

This clonotype was counted ten times or more. This sequence joins TRBV5-1 and TRBJ2-2, with D hard to call. The germline V gene encodes CDR1 SGHRS and CDR2 YFSETQ. There are 16 residues in the CDR3. The V gene lost 3 bases and the J gene lost 0 bases, with 12 bases spanning the gap. The DNA of the CDR3 is TGCGCCAGCAGCTCTCTGCCCCTCGCGAACACCGGGGAGCTGTTTTTT. This gives the protein CASSSLPLANTGELFF.

This clonotype was seen ten or more times. The gene calls are TRBV2 and TRBJ2-3; TRBD2 aligns across 9 bases. This CDR3 is built from 23 residues. CDR1 is SNHLY, CDR2 FYNNEI, per germline. Unmatched junction bases numbered 25, after V lost 0 bases and J lost 3 bases. CDR3 region: CASSEASYPRAGLAAVLTDTQYF. The CDR3 DNA follows: TGTGCCAGCAGTGAAGCTTCCTACCCCCGCGCGGGACTAGCAGCCGTCTTAACAGATACGCAGTATTTT. Based on the CDR3 plus reference TRBV2 and TRBJ2-3, the full variable domain is EPEVTQTPSHQVTQMGQEVILRCVPISNHLYFYWYRQILGQKVEFLVSFYNNEISEKSEIFDDQFSVERPDGSNFTLKIRSTKLEDSAMYFCASSEASYPRAGLAAVLTDTQYFGPGTRLTVL.

This clonotype was found a few times. The CDR3 DNA is TGTGCCAGCAGCGTAGGTCCTGAGAACACCGGGGAGCTGTTTTTT. Translated, it gives CASSVGPENTGELFF. The chain recombines TRBV9 with TRBJ2-2; D call uncertain. The V end was cut by 0 bases, the J end by 1 base, with 7 bases between. The CDR3 has 15 amino acids. Germline V gene sequence: CDR1 SGDLS, CDR2 YYNGEE.